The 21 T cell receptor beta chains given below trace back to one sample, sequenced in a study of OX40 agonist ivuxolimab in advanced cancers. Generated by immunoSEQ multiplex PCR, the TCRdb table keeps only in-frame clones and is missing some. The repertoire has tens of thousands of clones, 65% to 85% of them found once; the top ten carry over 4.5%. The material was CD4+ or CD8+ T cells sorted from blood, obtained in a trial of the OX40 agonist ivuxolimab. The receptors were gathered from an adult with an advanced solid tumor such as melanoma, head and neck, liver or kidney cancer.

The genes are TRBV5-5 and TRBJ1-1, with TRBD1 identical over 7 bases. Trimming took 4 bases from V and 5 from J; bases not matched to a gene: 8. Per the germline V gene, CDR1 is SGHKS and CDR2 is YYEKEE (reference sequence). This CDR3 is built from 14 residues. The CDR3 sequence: CASSPRQGGTEAFF. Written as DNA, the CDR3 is TGTGCCAGCAGCCCCCGACAGGGAGGAACTGAAGCTTTCTTT.

The CDR3 loop is CASGDRTGQHNYGYTF. In nucleotides, the CDR3 is TGTGCCAGTGGGGACAGGACAGGGCAACATAACTATGGCTACACCTTC. V usage is TRBV19 and J usage is TRBJ1-2, with 8 bases that match TRBD1. The CDR3 is made up of 16 amino acids. Germline CDR1 and CDR2: LNHDA and SQIVND (reference sequence). Germline trimming cut 8 bases from V and 1 base from J; bases unmatched to any gene: 12.

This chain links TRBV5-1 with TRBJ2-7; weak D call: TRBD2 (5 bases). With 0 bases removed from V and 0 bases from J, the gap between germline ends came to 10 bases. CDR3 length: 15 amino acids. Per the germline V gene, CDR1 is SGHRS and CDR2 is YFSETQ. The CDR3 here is CASSLAGGGSYEQYF. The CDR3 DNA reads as TGCGCCAGCAGCTTGGCCGGAGGAGGCTCCTACGAGCAGTACTTC.

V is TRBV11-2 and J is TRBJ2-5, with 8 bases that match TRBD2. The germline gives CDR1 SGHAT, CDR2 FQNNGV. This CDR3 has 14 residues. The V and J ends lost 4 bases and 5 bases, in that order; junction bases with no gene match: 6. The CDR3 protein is CASSSSGSGETQYF. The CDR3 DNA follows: TGTGCCAGCAGCTCCAGCGGGAGCGGGGAGACCCAGTACTTC. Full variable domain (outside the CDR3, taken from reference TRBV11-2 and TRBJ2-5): EAGVAQSPRYKIIEKRQSVAFWCNPISGHATLYWYQQILGQGPKLLIQFQNNGVVDDSQLPKDRFSAERLKGVDSTLKIQPAKLEDSAVYLCASSSSGSGETQYFGPGTRLLVL.

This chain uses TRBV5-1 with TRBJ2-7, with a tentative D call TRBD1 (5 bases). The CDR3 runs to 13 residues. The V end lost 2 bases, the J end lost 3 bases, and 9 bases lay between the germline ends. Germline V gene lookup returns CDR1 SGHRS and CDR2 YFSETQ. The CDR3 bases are TGCGCCAGCAGCTTTTCAGGGATCTACGAGCAGTACTTC. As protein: CASSFSGIYEQYF.

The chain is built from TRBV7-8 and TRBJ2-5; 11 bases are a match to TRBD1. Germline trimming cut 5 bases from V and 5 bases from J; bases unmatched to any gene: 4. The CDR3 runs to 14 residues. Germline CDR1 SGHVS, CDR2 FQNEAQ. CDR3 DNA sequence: TGTGCCAGCAGCCTGGACAGGGGGCGCGAGACCCAGTACTTC. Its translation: CASSLDRGRETQYF.

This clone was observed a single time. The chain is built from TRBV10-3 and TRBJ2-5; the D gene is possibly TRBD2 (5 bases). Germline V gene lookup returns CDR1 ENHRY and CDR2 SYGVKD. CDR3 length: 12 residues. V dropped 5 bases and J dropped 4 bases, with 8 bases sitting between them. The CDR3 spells CAISLRGETQYF. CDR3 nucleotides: TGTGCCATCAGTCTACGGGGAGAGACCCAGTACTTC.

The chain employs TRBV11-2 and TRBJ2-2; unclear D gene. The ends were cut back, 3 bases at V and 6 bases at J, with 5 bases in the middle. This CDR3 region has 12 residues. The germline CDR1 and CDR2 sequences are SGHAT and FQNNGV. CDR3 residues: CASSFMAGELFF. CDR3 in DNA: TGTGCCAGCAGCTTTATGGCCGGGGAGCTGTTTTTT.

The CDR3 region has the DNA TGTGCCAGCAGCTCCGAGTTGGGGGAGCTGTTTTTT. Protein product: CASSSELGELFF. The chain joins TRBV7-9 to TRBJ2-2; D ambiguous. Germline V gene data show CDR1 as SEHNR and CDR2 as FQNEAQ (reference sequence). The CDR3 length is 12 residues. The V end was cut by 4 bases, the J end by 8 bases, with 8 bases between.

Here the CDR3 DNA reads TGCGCCAGCAGACCCGAGCGGGAGGCCTACTACAATGAGCAGTTCTTC. As protein: CASRPEREAYYNEQFF. This chain uses TRBV10-1 with TRBJ2-1, with TRBD2 matching 9 bases. In germline, CDR1 is WNHNN, CDR2 SYGVQD (reference sequence). V was clipped by 6 bases and J by 3 bases; unmatched bases: 9. The length of the CDR3 is 16 residues.

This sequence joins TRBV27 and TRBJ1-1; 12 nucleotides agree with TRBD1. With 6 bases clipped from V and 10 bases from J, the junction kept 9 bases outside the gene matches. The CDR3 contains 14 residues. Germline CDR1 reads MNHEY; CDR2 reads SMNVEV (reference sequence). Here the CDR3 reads CASRPRDRGRGAFF. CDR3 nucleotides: TGTGCCAGCAGACCCCGGGACAGGGGGCGCGGAGCTTTCTTT.

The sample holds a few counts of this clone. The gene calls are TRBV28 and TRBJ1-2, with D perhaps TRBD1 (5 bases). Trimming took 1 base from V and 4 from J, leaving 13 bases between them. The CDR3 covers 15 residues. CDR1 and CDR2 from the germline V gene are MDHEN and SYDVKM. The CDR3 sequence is CASSLSSGMAYGYTF. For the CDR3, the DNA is TGTGCCAGCAGTTTATCCTCAGGGATGGCCTATGGCTACACCTTC.

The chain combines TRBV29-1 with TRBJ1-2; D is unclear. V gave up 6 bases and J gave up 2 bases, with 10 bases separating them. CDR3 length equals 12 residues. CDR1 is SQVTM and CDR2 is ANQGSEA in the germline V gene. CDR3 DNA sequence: TGCAGCGTGGGGTCTTCCAACTATGGCTACACCTTC. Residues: CSVGSSNYGYTF.

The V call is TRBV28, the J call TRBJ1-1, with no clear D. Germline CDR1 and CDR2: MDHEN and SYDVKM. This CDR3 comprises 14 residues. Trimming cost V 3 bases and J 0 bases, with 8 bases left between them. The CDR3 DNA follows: TGTGCCAGCAGTTTCGGAAGGATGAACACTGAAGCTTTCTTT. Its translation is CASSFGRMNTEAFF.

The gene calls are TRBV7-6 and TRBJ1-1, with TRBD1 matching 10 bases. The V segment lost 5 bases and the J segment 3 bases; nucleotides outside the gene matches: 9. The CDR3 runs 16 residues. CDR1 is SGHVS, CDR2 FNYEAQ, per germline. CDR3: CASSQGTGAGDTEAFF. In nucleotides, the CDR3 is TGTGCCAGCAGCCAAGGGACAGGGGCAGGGGACACTGAAGCTTTCTTT.

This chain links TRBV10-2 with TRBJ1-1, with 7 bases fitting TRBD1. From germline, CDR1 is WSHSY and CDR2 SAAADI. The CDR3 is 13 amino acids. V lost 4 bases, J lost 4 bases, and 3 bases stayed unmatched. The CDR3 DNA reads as TGCGCCAGCAGTGCACAGGGGATCACTGAAGCTTTCTTT. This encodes CASSAQGITEAFF.

The CDR3 is CASSLDQGAKNIQYF. The CDR3 region has the DNA TGTGCCAGCAGCTTAGACCAGGGGGCCAAAAACATTCAGTACTTC. The chain combines TRBV7-9 with TRBJ2-4, with D perhaps TRBD1 (6 bases). The V gene lost 1 base and the J gene lost 1 base, with 8 bases spanning the gap. The CDR3 extends over 15 amino acids. Germline CDR1 is SEHNR and CDR2 is FQNEAQ (reference sequence).

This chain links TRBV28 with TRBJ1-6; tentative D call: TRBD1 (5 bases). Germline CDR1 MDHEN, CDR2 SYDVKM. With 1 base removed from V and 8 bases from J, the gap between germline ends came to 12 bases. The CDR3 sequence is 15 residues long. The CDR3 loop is CASSLLQGGDSPLHF. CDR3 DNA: TGTGCCAGCAGTTTATTGCAGGGTGGGGATTCACCCCTCCACTTT.

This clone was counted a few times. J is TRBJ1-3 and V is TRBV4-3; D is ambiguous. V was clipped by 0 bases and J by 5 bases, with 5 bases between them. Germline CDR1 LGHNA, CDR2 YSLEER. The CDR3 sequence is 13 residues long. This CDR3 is CASSQEVRNTIYF. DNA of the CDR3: TGCGCCAGCAGCCAAGAAGTGAGAAACACCATATATTTT.

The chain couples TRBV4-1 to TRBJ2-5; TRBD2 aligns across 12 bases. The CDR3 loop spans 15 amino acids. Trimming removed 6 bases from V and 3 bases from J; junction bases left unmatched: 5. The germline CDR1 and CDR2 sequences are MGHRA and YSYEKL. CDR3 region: CASRRRTSGEETQYF. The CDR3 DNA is TGCGCCAGCAGACGACGGACTAGCGGGGAAGAGACCCAGTACTTC.

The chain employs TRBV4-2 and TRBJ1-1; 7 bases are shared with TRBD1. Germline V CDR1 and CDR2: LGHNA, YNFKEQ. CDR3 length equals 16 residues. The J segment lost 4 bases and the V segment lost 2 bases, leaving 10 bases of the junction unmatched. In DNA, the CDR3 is TGTGCCAGCAGCCAAAGATTACAGGGGTCTTTCACTGAAGCTTTCTTT. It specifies CASSQRLQGSFTEAFF.